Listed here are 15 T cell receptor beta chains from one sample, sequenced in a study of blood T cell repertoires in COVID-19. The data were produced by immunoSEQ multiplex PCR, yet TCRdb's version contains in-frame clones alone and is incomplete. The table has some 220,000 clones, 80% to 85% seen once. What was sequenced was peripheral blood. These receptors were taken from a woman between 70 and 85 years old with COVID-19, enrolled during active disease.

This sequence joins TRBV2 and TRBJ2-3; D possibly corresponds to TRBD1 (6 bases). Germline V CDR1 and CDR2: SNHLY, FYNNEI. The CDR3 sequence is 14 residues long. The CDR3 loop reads CASRVGASTDTQYF. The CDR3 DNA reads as TGTGCGTCGCGGGTGGGGGCTAGCACAGATACGCAGTATTTT.

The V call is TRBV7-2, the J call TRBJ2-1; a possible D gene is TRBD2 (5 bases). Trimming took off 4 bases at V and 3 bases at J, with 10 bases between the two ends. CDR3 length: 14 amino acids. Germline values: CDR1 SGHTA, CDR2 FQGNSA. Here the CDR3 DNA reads TGTGCCAGCAGCTCGTCAGCGGTCTACAATGAGCAGTTCTTC. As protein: CASSSSAVYNEQFF.

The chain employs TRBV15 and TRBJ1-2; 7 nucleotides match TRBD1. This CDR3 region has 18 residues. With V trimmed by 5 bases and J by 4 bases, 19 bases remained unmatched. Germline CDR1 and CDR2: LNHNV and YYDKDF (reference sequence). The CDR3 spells CATSGTRDSRLLVYGYTF. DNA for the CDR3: TGTGCCACCAGCGGGACTCGGGACAGTCGCCTTTTAGTCTATGGCTACACCTTC.

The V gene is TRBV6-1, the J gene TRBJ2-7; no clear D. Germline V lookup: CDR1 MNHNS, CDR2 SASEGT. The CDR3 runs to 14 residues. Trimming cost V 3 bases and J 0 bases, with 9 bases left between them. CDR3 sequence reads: CASSEQPSSYEQYF. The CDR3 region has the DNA TGTGCCAGCAGTGAGCAGCCTAGCTCCTACGAGCAGTACTTC.

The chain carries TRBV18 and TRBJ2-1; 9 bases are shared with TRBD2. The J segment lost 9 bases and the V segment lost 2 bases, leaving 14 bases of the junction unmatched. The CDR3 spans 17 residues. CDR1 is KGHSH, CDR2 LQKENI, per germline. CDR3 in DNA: TGTGCCAGCTCACCATCGGTAGCGGGAGAGGAGGGGCGTGAGCAGTTCTTC. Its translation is CASSPSVAGEEGREQFF.

CDR3 residues: CASSLGRSAYNEQFF. The DNA of the CDR3 is TGTGCCAGCAGTTTAGGGAGATCCGCCTACAATGAGCAGTTCTTC. V gene TRBV6-2 or TRBV6-3 combines with J gene TRBJ2-1; tentatively, D is TRBD2 (5 bases). The CDR3 contains 15 residues. The germline V gene encodes CDR1 MNHEY and CDR2 SVGEGT. V dropped 4 bases and J dropped 2 bases, with 12 bases sitting between them.

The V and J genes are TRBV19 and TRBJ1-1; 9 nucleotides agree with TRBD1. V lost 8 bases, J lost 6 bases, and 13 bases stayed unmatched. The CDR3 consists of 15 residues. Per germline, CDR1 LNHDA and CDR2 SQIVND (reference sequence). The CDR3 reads CASATGGRQPPEAFF. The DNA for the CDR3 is TGTGCCAGTGCCACAGGGGGCCGCCAACCCCCTGAAGCTTTCTTT.

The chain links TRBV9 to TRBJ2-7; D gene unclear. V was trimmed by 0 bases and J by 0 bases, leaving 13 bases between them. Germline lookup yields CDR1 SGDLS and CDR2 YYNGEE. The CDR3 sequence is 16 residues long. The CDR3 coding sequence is TGTGCCAGCAGCGTAGACCCACGCCCTAGCTCCTACGAGCAGTACTTC. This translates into CASSVDPRPSSYEQYF. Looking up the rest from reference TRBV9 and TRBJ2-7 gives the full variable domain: DSGVTQTPKHLITATGQRVTLRCSPRSGDLSVYWYQQSLDQGLQFLIQYYNGEERAKGNILERFSAQQFPDLHSELNLSSLELGDSALYFCASSVDPRPSSYEQYFGPGTRLTVT.

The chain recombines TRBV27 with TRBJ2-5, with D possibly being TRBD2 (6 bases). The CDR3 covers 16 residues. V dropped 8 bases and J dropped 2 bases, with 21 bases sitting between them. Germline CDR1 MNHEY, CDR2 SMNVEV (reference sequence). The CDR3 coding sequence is TGTGCCAGCGCGATGGGCGGGAAAGGAAGTCAAGAGACCCAGTACTTC. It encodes CASAMGGKGSQETQYF.

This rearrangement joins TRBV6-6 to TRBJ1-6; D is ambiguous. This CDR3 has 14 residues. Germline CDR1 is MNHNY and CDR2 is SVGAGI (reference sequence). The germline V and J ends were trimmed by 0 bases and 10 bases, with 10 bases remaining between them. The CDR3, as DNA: TGTGCCAGCAGTTACTCGACGCGGGAATCACCCCTCCACTTT. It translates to CASSYSTRESPLHF.

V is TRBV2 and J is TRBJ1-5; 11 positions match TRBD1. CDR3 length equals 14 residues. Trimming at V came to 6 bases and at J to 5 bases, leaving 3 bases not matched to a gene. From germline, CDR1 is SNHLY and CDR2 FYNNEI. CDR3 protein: CASRGQGAYQPQHF. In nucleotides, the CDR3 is TGTGCCAGCAGAGGACAGGGGGCTTATCAGCCCCAGCATTTT.

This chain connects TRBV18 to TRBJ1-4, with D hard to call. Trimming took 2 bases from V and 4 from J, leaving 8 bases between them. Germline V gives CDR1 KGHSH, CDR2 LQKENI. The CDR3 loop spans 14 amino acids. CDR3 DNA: TGTGCCAGCTCACCAACACCAGATAATGAAAAACTGTTTTTT. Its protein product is CASSPTPDNEKLFF. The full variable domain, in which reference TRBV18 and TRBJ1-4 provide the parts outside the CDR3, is NAGVMQNPRHLVRRRGQEARLRCSPMKGHSHVYWYRQLPEEGLKFMVYLQKENIIDESGMPKERFSAEFPKEGPSILRIQQVVRGDSAAYFCASSPTPDNEKLFFGSGTQLSVL.

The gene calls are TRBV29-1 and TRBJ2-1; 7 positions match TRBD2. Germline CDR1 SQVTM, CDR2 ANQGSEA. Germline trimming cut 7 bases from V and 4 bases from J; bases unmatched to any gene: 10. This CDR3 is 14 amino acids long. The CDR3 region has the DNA TGCAGCGGCTCCTTGCGGGAGCTATACAATGAGCAGTTCTTC. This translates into CSGSLRELYNEQFF.

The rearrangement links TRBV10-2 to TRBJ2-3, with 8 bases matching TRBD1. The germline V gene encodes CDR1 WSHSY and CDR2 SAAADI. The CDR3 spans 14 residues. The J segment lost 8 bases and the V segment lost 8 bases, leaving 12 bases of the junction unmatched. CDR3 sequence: CASFPGQASSTQYF. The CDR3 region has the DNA TGCGCCAGCTTTCCGGGACAGGCTTCTAGTACGCAGTATTTT.

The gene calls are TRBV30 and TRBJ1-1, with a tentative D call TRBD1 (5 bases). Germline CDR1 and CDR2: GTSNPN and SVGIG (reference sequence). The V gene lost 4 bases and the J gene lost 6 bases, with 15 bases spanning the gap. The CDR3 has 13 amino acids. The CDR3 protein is CAWTPRGVSEAFF. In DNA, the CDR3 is TGTGCCTGGACCCCACGGGGGGTTTCTGAAGCTTTCTTT.